This TCR beta chain derives from a study of shared clonotypes between healthy human individuals. The naive CD8 fraction comprised CD45RO-negative cells positively selected for CCR7 and excluded terminally differentiated effector memory CD45RA+ cells. The donor cohort consisted entirely of Caucasian adults residing in Nashville, Tennessee. Sequencing used immunoSEQ multiplex PCR; TCRdb keeps in-frame clones, though not all of them. The data contain approximately 2,000,000 clones, just over 90% of them seen just once; the ten biggest clones take up 1.5% to 2%. V shed 1 base and J shed 0 bases, with 10 bases lying between them. CDR3 size: 15 residues. Per germline, CDR1 LGHNA and CDR2 YNFKEQ.

Sequenced sample: naive CD8+ T cells from PBMCs. The sequence was collected from a man younger than 35 in good health. Some clones in this sample may be carry-over from other donors' samples. The chain is built from TRBV4-2 and TRBJ2-7, with a tentative D call TRBD2 (6 bases). In DNA form, the CDR3 reads TGTGCCAGCAGCCAAGCGGGAGTGGACTCCTACGAGCAGTACTTC. The encoded protein is CASSQAGVDSYEQYF.